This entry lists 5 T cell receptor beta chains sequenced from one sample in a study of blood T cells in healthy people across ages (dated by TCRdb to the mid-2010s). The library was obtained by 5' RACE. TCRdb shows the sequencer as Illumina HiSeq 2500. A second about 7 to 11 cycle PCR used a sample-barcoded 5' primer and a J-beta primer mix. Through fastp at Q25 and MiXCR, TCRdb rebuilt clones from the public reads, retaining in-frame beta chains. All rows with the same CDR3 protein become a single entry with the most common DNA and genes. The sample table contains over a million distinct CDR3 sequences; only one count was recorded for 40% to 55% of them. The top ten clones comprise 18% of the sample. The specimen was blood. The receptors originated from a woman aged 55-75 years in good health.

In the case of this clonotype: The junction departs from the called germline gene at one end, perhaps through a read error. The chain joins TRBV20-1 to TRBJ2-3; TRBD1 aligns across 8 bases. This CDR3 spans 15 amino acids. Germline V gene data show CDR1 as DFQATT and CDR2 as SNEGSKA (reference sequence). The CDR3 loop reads CSARPAGGFVDTRYF. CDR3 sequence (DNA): TGCAGTGCTAGGCCGGCAGGGGGCTTTGTAGATACGCGGTATTTT.

This chain's CDR3 is CASSRGGNEQYF. DNA for the CDR3: TGTGCCAGCAGCCGGGGGGGGAATGAGCAGTACTTC. The V gene is TRBV7-9, the J gene TRBJ2-5; 8 bases agree with TRBD2. Germline CDR1 and CDR2: SEHNR and FQNEAQ (reference sequence). Trimming cost V 5 bases and J 11 bases; bases outside gene matches: 7. This CDR3 spans 12 amino acids.

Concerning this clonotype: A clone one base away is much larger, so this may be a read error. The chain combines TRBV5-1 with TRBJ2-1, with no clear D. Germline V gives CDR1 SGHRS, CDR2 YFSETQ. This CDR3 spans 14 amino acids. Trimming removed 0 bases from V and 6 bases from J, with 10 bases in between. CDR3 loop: CASSLGQSRNEQFF. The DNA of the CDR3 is TGCGCCAGCAGCTTGGGGCAGAGTCGCAATGAGCAGTTCTTC.

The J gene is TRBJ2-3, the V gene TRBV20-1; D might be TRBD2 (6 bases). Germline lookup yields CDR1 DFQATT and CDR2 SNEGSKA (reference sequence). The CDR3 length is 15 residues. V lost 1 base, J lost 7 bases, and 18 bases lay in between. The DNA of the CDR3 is TGCAGTGCTAGAGCCCCCTTTAAGGGAGGCAATACGCAGTATTTT. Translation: CSARAPFKGGNTQYF.

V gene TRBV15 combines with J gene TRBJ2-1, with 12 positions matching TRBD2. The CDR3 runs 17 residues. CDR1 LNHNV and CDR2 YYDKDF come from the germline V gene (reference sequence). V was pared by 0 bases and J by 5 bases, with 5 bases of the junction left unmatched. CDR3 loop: CATSRDQGLAGNNEQFF. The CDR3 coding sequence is TGTGCCACCAGCAGAGATCAAGGACTAGCGGGGAACAATGAGCAGTTCTTC.